These T cell receptor beta chains were read from a single sample in a study of T cells in tumors after PD-1 blockade. TCRdb's copy holds only in-frame clones and misses some; the assay was immunoSEQ multiplex PCR. The data hold approximately 34,000 clones, with around 73% observed a single time. This material consisted of PBMCs, taken after anti-PD-1 treatment. The receptors here all came from a human donor with basal cell carcinoma. Both conserved end residues are part of each CDR3. Each record gives: CDR3 protein, CDR3 DNA, CDR3 length, D gene, clone size, J gene, V gene. The D gene is left open where the match is weak. A clone size is listed for some rows: how often the clone was seen (once, few, many), or a class if it is expanded.

CAWTPYSHYGYTF TGTGCCTGGACCCCGTACTCCCACTATGGCTACACCTTC 13 . . TRBJ1-2 TRBV30
CASSLDRDRELFF TGTGCCAGCAGCCTCGACAGGGACCGGGAGCTGTTTTTT 13 TRBD1 few TRBJ2-2 TRBV7-8
CASSPSFKQTGELFF TGTGCCAGCAGCCCGTCTTTCAAGCAGACGGGGGAGCTGTTTTTT 15 . . TRBJ2-2 TRBV7-2
CASRDSINEQFF TGCGCCAGCAGGGACAGTATCAATGAGCAGTTCTTC 12 . . TRBJ2-1 TRBV10-2
CASSRTGGSIIYNNEKLFF TGTGCCAGCAGCCGAACAGGGGGCTCTATTATTTATAATAATGAAAAACTGTTTTTT 19 TRBD1 . TRBJ1-4 TRBV11-2
CASSQDLAGAGDEQFF TGTGCCAGCAGCCAAGATTTGGCAGGCGCGGGCGATGAGCAGTTCTTC 16 . . TRBJ2-1 TRBV3-1/TRBV3-2
CASSPTSGERSEQYF TGCGCCAGCAGCCCGACTAGCGGCGAAAGATCCGAGCAGTACTTC 15 TRBD2 few TRBJ2-7 TRBV5-1
CASSVLGLGNEKLFF TGTGCCAGCAGCGTGCTGGGGCTTGGTAATGAAAAACTGTTTTTT 15 . . TRBJ1-4 TRBV9
CASSLLQNYGYTF TGTGCCAGCAGCTTATTGCAGAACTATGGCTACACCTTC 13 . many TRBJ1-2 TRBV7-9
CASSLWGGTNLPNYGYTF TGTGCCAGCAGTTTATGGGGGGGGACGAACCTCCCTAACTATGGCTACACCTTC 18 . few TRBJ1-2 TRBV27
CAISGGSGELFF TGTGCCATCAGCGGGGGATCCGGGGAGCTGTTTTTT 12 . . TRBJ2-2 TRBV10-3
CASGASTGTDYEQYF TGTGCCAGCGGAGCCTCGACAGGGACCGACTACGAGCAGTACTTC 15 TRBD1 . TRBJ2-7 TRBV27
CATSDERATSYEQYF TGTGCCACCAGTGATGAGCGGGCAACATCCTACGAGCAGTACTTC 15 . few TRBJ2-7 TRBV24-1
CASSLFSRNRMGQGHF TGTGCCAGCAGCTTGTTCAGTAGGAATCGTATGGGGCAGGGTCACTTT 16 . . TRBJ1-6 TRBV5-6
CASTGTGEFRGEQFF TGTGCCAGCACCGGGACAGGGGAGTTTCGCGGTGAGCAGTTCTTC 15 TRBD1 once TRBJ2-1 TRBV11-3
CASSLRPGSGNTIYF TGTGCCAGCTCACTTCGACCGGGCTCTGGAAACACCATATATTTT 15 . . TRBJ1-3 TRBV18
CASSITGAEKLFF TGTGCCAGCAGCATTACAGGGGCTGAAAAACTGTTTTTT 13 TRBD1 . TRBJ1-4 TRBV7-2
CASSLALQGAETQYF TGTGCCAGCAGCTTAGCGCTACAGGGGGCAGAGACCCAGTACTTC 15 TRBD1 . TRBJ2-5 TRBV7-2
CASSQDLLAGELFF TGTGCCAGCAGCCAAGATCTGCTAGCCGGGGAGCTGTTTTTT 14 . . TRBJ2-2 TRBV14
CASQGHSYNSPLHF TGTGCCAGCCAGGGACATTCATATAATTCACCCCTCCACTTT 14 . . TRBJ1-6 TRBV19
CASSDRVGTEAFF TGTGCCAGTAGTGACAGGGTCGGAACTGAAGCTTTCTTT 13 TRBD1 few TRBJ1-1 TRBV19
CASSYGTPRGNTEAFF TGCGCCAGCAGCTATGGGACACCCCGGGGGAACACTGAAGCTTTCTTT 16 . few TRBJ1-1 TRBV5-1
CASGDRTANEKLFF TGTGCCAGTGGGGACAGGACGGCTAATGAAAAACTGTTTTTT 14 TRBD1 . TRBJ1-4 TRBV19